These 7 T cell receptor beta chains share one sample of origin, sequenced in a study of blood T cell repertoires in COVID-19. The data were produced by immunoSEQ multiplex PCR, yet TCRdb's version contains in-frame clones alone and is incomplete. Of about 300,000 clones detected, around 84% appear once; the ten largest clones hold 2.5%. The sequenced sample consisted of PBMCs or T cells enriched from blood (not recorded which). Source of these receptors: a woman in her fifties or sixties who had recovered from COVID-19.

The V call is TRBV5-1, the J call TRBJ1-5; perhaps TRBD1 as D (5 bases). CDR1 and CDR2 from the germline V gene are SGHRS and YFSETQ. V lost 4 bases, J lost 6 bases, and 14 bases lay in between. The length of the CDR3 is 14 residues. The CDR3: CASSLDSFGQPQHF. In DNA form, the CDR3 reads TGCGCCAGCAGCCTTGACAGTTTTGGTCAGCCCCAGCATTTT.

CDR3: CASSLGTPQETQYF. In DNA form, the CDR3 reads TGTGCCAGCAGCCTCGGGACTCCACAAGAGACCCAGTACTTC. The chain employs TRBV12-1 and TRBJ2-5; the table's D gene call, TRBD2, was not cross checked with the DNA. TRBV12-1 is tagged as a pseudogene. The length of the CDR3 is 14 residues.

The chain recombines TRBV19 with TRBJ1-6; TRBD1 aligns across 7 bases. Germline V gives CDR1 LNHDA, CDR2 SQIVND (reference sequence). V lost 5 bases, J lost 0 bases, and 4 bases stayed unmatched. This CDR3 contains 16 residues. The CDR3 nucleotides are TGTGCCAGTAGTCCGCGGGACAGCTCCTATAATTCACCCCTCCACTTT. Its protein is CASSPRDSSYNSPLHF.

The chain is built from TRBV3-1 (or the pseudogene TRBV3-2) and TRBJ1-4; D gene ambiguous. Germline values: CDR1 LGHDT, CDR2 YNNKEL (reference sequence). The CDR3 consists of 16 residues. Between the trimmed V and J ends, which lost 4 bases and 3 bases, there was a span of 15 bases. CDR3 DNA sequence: TGTGCCAGCAGCCCAGACTCCGTGCGGCCTAATGAAAAACTGTTTTTT. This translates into CASSPDSVRPNEKLFF.

As DNA, the CDR3 is TGTGCCAGCAGTGGTTCGGTCTCGAGTAACTATGGCTACACCTTC. It is translated as CASSGSVSSNYGYTF. J is TRBJ1-2 and V is TRBV25-1; no definite D call. Germline V gives CDR1 MGHDK, CDR2 SYGVNS. The V end lost 4 bases, the J end lost 1 base, and 13 bases lay between the germline ends. The CDR3 sequence is 15 residues long.

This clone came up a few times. CDR3 sequence reads: CASRGQTMNTEAFF. The CDR3 coding sequence is TGTGCCAGCCGAGGGCAGACTATGAACACTGAAGCTTTCTTT. The rearrangement uses TRBV10-3 and TRBJ1-1; D uncertain. V was shortened by 10 bases and J by 0 bases, with 15 bases between the two germline ends. Germline CDR1 and CDR2: ENHRY and SYGVKD. The CDR3 runs to 14 residues.

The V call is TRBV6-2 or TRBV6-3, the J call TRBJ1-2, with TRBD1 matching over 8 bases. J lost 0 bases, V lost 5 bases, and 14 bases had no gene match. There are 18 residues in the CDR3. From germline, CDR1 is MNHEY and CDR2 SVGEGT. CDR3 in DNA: TGTGCCAGCAGTCCAGCTCGACAGGGGCCGCAGGCTAACTATGGCTACACCTTC. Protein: CASSPARQGPQANYGYTF.